The rows below give T cell receptor beta chains drawn from one sample of a study of blood T cell repertoires in COVID-19. Sequencing was performed with immunoSEQ multiplex PCR; in TCRdb, only in-frame clones are kept and a portion is missing. The sample consists of roughly 50,000 clones, approximately 86% of them appearing once. Sequenced: peripheral blood. These receptors were obtained from a man in his 70s with active COVID-19. The CDR3 runs from the conserved cysteine through the conserved F or W. D genes are given only for firm matches.

CDR3aa,v_gene,len,j_gene,d_gene
CASSLTVFDQPQHF,TRBV5-5,14,TRBJ1-5,-
CASSLKGRPGELFF,TRBV5-6,14,TRBJ2-2,-
CASRVGQGAYGYTF,TRBV7-2,14,TRBJ1-2,TRBD1
CASSSGQMNTEAFF,TRBV5-1,14,TRBJ1-1,TRBD1
CASSHSGGAGDTQYF,TRBV9,15,TRBJ2-3,TRBD2
CASSPRTDENYGYTF,TRBV7-2,15,TRBJ1-2,-
CATSVRTGESYEQYF,TRBV24-1,15,TRBJ2-7,-
CASSPIPLAGNQETQYF,TRBV7-2,17,TRBJ2-5,TRBD2
CASSQDATGVTLHF,TRBV4-3,14,TRBJ1-6,TRBD1
CASSFSRPENTEAFF,TRBV6-5,15,TRBJ1-1,-
CASSQEWTGGYYGYTF,TRBV4-3,16,TRBJ1-2,TRBD1
CASSQQGGGGYTF,TRBV3-1/TRBV3-2,13,TRBJ1-2,TRBD1
CASSQRTGLNTEAFF,TRBV4-1,15,TRBJ1-1,TRBD1
CASSFRGWNTEAFF,TRBV28,14,TRBJ1-1,-
CASSPGFMNTEAFF,TRBV7-2,14,TRBJ1-1,-
CASSLFGRAETQYF,TRBV7-9,14,TRBJ2-5,-
CASSSGQGTRGNGYTF,TRBV7-2,16,TRBJ1-2,TRBD1
CASRPRGLGRGRTDTQYF,TRBV7-9,18,TRBJ2-3,TRBD1
CASSHTGHEQFF,TRBV6-2/TRBV6-3,12,TRBJ2-1,-
CASSSGQNTDTQYF,TRBV7-3,14,TRBJ2-3,TRBD1
CASSRLASWSNNEQFF,TRBV18,16,TRBJ2-1,-
CASSSRRGTRNTGELFF,TRBV27,17,TRBJ2-2,-
CASSNFASGNTIYF,TRBV9,14,TRBJ1-3,-
CASSGGPLPNYEQYF,TRBV7-2,15,TRBJ2-7,-
CASSELANTEAFF,TRBV6-1,13,TRBJ1-1,-